This record concerns one T cell receptor (beta chain) sequence. Its antigen is as yet unknown. This sample was included in a study of shared clonotypes between healthy human individuals. Findings and caveats of the study: Specimens sampled were limited to blood, with tissue repertoires likely differing.

Naive CD8 cells comprised CD45RO-negative, CCR7-positively selected cells, excluding terminally differentiated effector memory CD45RA+ cells. The assay ran at deep level. Using immunoSEQ multiplex PCR, the repertoire was profiled, and TCRdb retains in-frame clones only, with some absent. The sample gives about 700,000 clones, roughly 94% of which show up once; roughly 24% is in the top ten. This CDR3 region has 15 residues. V was shortened by 2 bases and J by 2 bases, with 13 bases between the two germline ends. The germline CDR1 and CDR2 sequences are MGHDK and SYGVNS. The chain recombines TRBV25-1 with TRBJ2-7; D perhaps matches TRBD1 (5 bases). The sample comprised naive CD8+ T cells sorted from blood. This receptor was identified in a man aged 30 to 39 in good health. The CDR3 DNA sequence: TGTGCCAGCAGTGAACGGGCAGGGCCGCCCTACGAGCAGTACTTC. Amino acid sequence: CASSERAGPPYEQYF.